The 25 T cell receptor beta chains below come from one sample, sequenced in a study of T-cell reconstitution after alpha-beta-depleted transplantation in children. A TCRbeta library incorporating unique molecular identifiers was prepared. Each CDR3 protein is one row after TCRdb ran MiXCR on the PCR reads. The repertoire consists of about 540,000 distinct CDR3 sequences, with 15% to 20% occurring once and the leading ten covering 3.3%. The input for sequencing was PBMCs from the stem cell graft donor, taken from the stem cell graft. The receptors derive from a human donor who donated a stem cell graft to a child with acute lymphoblastic leukemia.

This clonotype has just a few counts. The J gene is TRBJ1-3, the V gene TRBV9, with a possible D match to TRBD1 (6 bases). The CDR3 is made up of 14 amino acids. Germline-derived CDR1 and CDR2 are SGDLS and YYNGEE. Trimming left V 4 bases short and J 8 bases short, with 16 bases between. CDR3 bases: TGTGCCAGCAGCTCTACAGGGTTGAGGGACACCATATATTTT. Its translation: CASSSTGLRDTIYF.

The gene calls are TRBV5-1 and TRBJ2-3; 11 nucleotides align to TRBD2. The V gene end was trimmed by 0 bases and the J gene end by 6 bases; junction bases not matched to a gene: 0. The CDR3 loop spans 14 amino acids. Germline CDR1 reads SGHRS; CDR2 reads YFSETQ. In DNA form, the CDR3 reads TGCGCCAGCAGCTTGGTAGCGGGAGGGGATACGCAGTATTTT. Translation gives CASSLVAGGDTQYF.

V usage is TRBV7-9 and J usage is TRBJ2-2; no definite D call. Trimming stripped 3 bases from V and 5 bases from J, with 13 bases between. Germline V gene sequence: CDR1 SEHNR, CDR2 FQNEAQ (reference sequence). There are 15 residues in the CDR3. CDR3 sequence reads: CASSFPTAHTGELFF. CDR3 DNA: TGTGCCAGCAGCTTCCCCACGGCCCATACCGGGGAGCTGTTTTTT.

The V gene is TRBV6-1, the J gene TRBJ2-7; 10 bases fit TRBD1. CDR1 and CDR2 (germline): MNHNS, SASEGT. The CDR3 loop spans 14 amino acids. The V and J ends lost 9 bases and 3 bases, in that order; junction bases with no gene match: 8. The CDR3 is CASLRDRGIYEQYF. The CDR3 DNA is TGTGCCAGTCTCCGGGACAGGGGTATCTACGAGCAGTACTTC.

This chain uses TRBV9 with TRBJ2-7; D uncertain. The CDR3 covers 12 residues. V gave up 4 bases and J gave up 5 bases, with 10 bases separating them. Germline V CDR1 and CDR2: SGDLS, YYNGEE. CDR3 in amino acids: CASSFAGDEQYF. In DNA form, the CDR3 reads TGTGCCAGCAGCTTCGCAGGAGACGAGCAGTACTTC.

This clonotype was observed a few times. This chain uses TRBV2 with TRBJ2-1; 7 bases line up with TRBD2. This CDR3 spans 15 amino acids. Germline V gives CDR1 SNHLY, CDR2 FYNNEI. V was clipped by 6 bases and J by 2 bases; unmatched bases: 7. The CDR3 loop is CASRLLATTYNEQFF. The CDR3 nucleotides are TGTGCCAGCAGGTTACTAGCGACAACCTACAATGAGCAGTTCTTC.

The chain couples TRBV7-3 to TRBJ2-1; TRBD2 matches 10 bases. V shed 5 bases and J 6 bases; nucleotides not matched to a gene: 4. The CDR3 contains 14 residues. CDR1 is SGHTA, CDR2 FQGTGA, per germline. The CDR3, as DNA: TGTGCCAGCAGCGAGGGACTAGCGAGCAATGAGCAGTTCTTC. Translated: CASSEGLASNEQFF. Drawing the rest from reference TRBV7-3 and TRBJ2-1, the complete variable domain is GAGVSQTPSNKVTEKGKYVELRCDPISGHTALYWYRQSLGQGPEFLIYFQGTGAADDSGLPNDRFFAVRPEGSVSTLKIQRTERGDSAVYLCASSEGLASNEQFFGPGTRLTVL.

The chain combines TRBV7-6 with TRBJ1-2, with D unresolved. There are 16 residues in the CDR3. Trimming pared 5 bases from V and 7 bases from J, leaving 23 bases between. In germline, CDR1 is SGHVS, CDR2 FNYEAQ. The CDR3 bases are TGTGCCAGCAGCGCTTTCCCCGGGTATCGCGATCGTGGCTACACCTTC. Translating it yields CASSAFPGYRDRGYTF.

The table lists this clonotype with a few counts. The chain joins TRBV10-2 to TRBJ2-7; possibly TRBD2 for D (5 bases). Germline CDR1 reads WSHSY; CDR2 reads SAAADI. V lost 1 base and J lost 4, with 11 bases in between. The CDR3 has 14 residues. For the CDR3, the DNA is TGCGCCAGCAGTGAGTTCGGGGTGGGGTACGAGCAGTACTTC. The encoded protein is CASSEFGVGYEQYF.

This clonotype has a handful of counts. The chain carries TRBV27 and TRBJ2-7, with a tentative D call TRBD1 (5 bases). The V end lost 3 bases, the J end lost 3 bases, and 9 bases lay between the germline ends. Germline CDR1 is MNHEY and CDR2 is SMNVEV (reference sequence). The CDR3 extends over 13 amino acids. The CDR3, as DNA: TGTGCCAGCAGTTTCGCCAGGGTCTACGAGCAGTACTTC. Its translation: CASSFARVYEQYF.

This chain connects TRBV5-1 to TRBJ2-2; D is perhaps TRBD1 or TRBD2 (5 bases each). This CDR3 comprises 17 residues. V lost 0 bases and J 1 base, leaving 13 bases between the germline ends. From germline, CDR1 is SGHRS and CDR2 YFSETQ. The CDR3 loop is CASSLELGTVNTGELFF. For the CDR3, the DNA is TGCGCCAGCAGCTTGGAATTGGGGACGGTGAACACCGGGGAGCTGTTTTTT. The full variable domain, in which reference TRBV5-1 and TRBJ2-2 provide the parts outside the CDR3, is KAGVTQTPRYLIKTRGQQVTLSCSPISGHRSVSWYQQTPGQGLQFLFEYFSETQRNKGNFPGRFSGRQFSNSRSEMNVSTLELGDSALYLCASSLELGTVNTGELFFGEGSRLTVL.

This clonotype has a handful of counts. The rearrangement links TRBV29-1 to TRBJ2-1; 7 bases are a match to TRBD1. CDR3 length: 13 residues. V lost 7 bases to trimming and J lost 7 bases; unmatched junction nucleotides: 10. The germline V gene encodes CDR1 SQVTM and CDR2 ANQGSEA. The CDR3 DNA reads as TGCAGCGCAAGACAGGGAATGGAGAATGAGCAGTTCTTC. Translation gives CSARQGMENEQFF.

In this sample, this clonotype turned up a few times. The chain has TRBV15 and TRBJ1-1; TRBD1 is a possible D gene (6 bases). Germline values: CDR1 LNHNV, CDR2 YYDKDF (reference sequence). V lost 3 bases to trimming and J lost 3 bases, with 8 bases between them. This CDR3 comprises 13 residues. The CDR3 sequence: CATSSDRHTEAFF. The DNA for the CDR3 is TGTGCCACCAGCAGCGACAGGCACACTGAAGCTTTCTTT.

This clonotype was seen more than once but under ten times. The gene calls are TRBV6-2 or TRBV6-3 and TRBJ2-3; possibly TRBD1 or TRBD2 for D (6 bases each). V was pared by 2 bases and J by 5 bases, with 20 bases between. The germline V gene has CDR1 MNHEY and CDR2 SVGEGT. The length of the CDR3 is 17 residues. The CDR3 sequence is CASSYPPEGGGRDTQYF. The CDR3 nucleotides are TGTGCCAGCAGTTACCCGCCAGAAGGGGGAGGACGAGATACGCAGTATTTT.

This clonotype has just a few counts. The V and J genes are TRBV29-1 and TRBJ2-7; the D gene is possibly TRBD2 (7 bases). The length of the CDR3 is 14 residues. Trimming stripped 4 bases from V and 4 bases from J, with 17 bases between. CDR1 is SQVTM, CDR2 ANQGSEA, per germline. The CDR3 DNA reads as TGCAGCGTTGTGGTCGGGGGGCGAGGATACGAGCAGTACTTC. Its translation is CSVVVGGRGYEQYF.

This sequence joins TRBV3-1 and TRBJ2-7; the D gene is possibly TRBD2 (5 bases). The CDR3 is 14 amino acids. With 4 bases removed from V and 6 bases from J, the gap between germline ends came to 16 bases. The germline gives CDR1 LGHDT, CDR2 YNNKEL (reference sequence). CDR3 coding DNA: TGTGCCAGCAGCCTACGGACTGCGGTCAGCGAGCAGTACTTC. Translating gives CASSLRTAVSEQYF.

The chain combines TRBV5-1 with TRBJ2-7, with 8 bases aligning to TRBD1. In germline, CDR1 is SGHRS, CDR2 YFSETQ. J gave up 1 base and V 3 bases, and 6 bases lay outside the gene matches. This CDR3 is 15 amino acids long. The CDR3 DNA is TGCGCCAGCAGCTCGGACAGGGATGGGTCCTACGAGCAGTACTTC. Its protein is CASSSDRDGSYEQYF.

Note on this clonotype: One junction end does not reproduce the germline sequence, and a read error may be involved. V gene TRBV5-1 combines with J gene TRBJ2-1, with 11 bases that match TRBD2. This CDR3 is built from 17 residues. From germline, CDR1 is SGHRS and CDR2 YFSETQ. CDR3 nucleotides: TGCGCCAGCAGCCCGAGACTAGCGGGGATGAAAGACAATGAGCAGATCTTC. Protein: CASSPRLAGMKDNEQIF.

V and J are TRBV20-1 and TRBJ1-2; possible D gene TRBD1, 6 bases. Between the trimmed V and J ends, which lost 6 bases and 4 bases, there was a span of 15 bases. Per the germline V gene, CDR1 is DFQATT and CDR2 is SNEGSKA (reference sequence). This CDR3 region has 13 residues. In DNA form, the CDR3 reads TGCAGTGCCAGCGAGGGGGGAGGCTATGGCTACACCTTC. Its protein product is CSASEGGGYGYTF.

The chain employs TRBV19 and TRBJ2-2; TRBD2 matches at 8 bases. This CDR3 contains 19 residues. V lost 0 bases and J lost 0; bases outside the gene matches: 9. Germline values: CDR1 LNHDA, CDR2 SQIVND (reference sequence). The chain's CDR3 is CASSIDLSAGGPNTGELFF. DNA of the CDR3: TGTGCCAGTAGTATAGATCTATCGGCGGGAGGCCCGAACACCGGGGAGCTGTTTTTT. Full variable domain (outside the CDR3, taken from reference TRBV19 and TRBJ2-2): DGGITQSPKYLFRKEGQNVTLSCEQNLNHDAMYWYRQDPGQGLRLIYYSQIVNDFQKGDIAEGYSVSREKKESFPLTVTSAQKNPTAFYLCASSIDLSAGGPNTGELFFGEGSRLTVL.

The gene calls are TRBV5-1 and TRBJ1-2, with TRBD1 identical over 9 bases. The CDR3 is 16 residues long. Germline trimming cut 3 bases from V and 2 bases from J; bases unmatched to any gene: 8. In germline, CDR1 is SGHRS, CDR2 YFSETQ. CDR3 region: CASSYSGTGTNYGYTF. The CDR3 DNA sequence: TGCGCCAGCAGCTACTCCGGGACAGGGACCAACTATGGCTACACCTTC.

This clonotype was counted between two and nine times. The V call is TRBV7-8, the J call TRBJ2-5; 8 bases are shared with TRBD2. CDR3 length: 16 amino acids. Germline V gene lookup returns CDR1 SGHVS and CDR2 FQNEAQ. V dropped 6 bases and J dropped 3; count of bases not matched to a gene: 12. The DNA for the CDR3 is TGTGCCAGCAGTAAACACGGGACTAGTGTTAAAGAGACCCAGTACTTC. It codes for CASSKHGTSVKETQYF.

This clonotype has just a few counts. The chain carries TRBV9 and TRBJ2-1, with a weak D call TRBD2 (5 bases). Trimming shortened V by 3 bases and J by 12 bases, and 13 bases separated the two germline ends. The CDR3 loop spans 12 amino acids. Looked up from germline, CDR1 is SGDLS and CDR2 is YYNGEE. The CDR3 bases are TGTGCCAGCAGCGGCGAGGGCTATAGGCAGTTCTTC. Translation gives CASSGEGYRQFF.

The chain employs TRBV11-2 and TRBJ1-1; the D gene is possibly TRBD1 (6 bases). Per germline, CDR1 SGHAT and CDR2 FQNNGV. V gave up 6 bases and J gave up 1 base, with 12 bases separating them. The CDR3 loop spans 14 amino acids. This chain's CDR3 is CASRRTEPNTEAFF. The DNA for the CDR3 is TGTGCCAGCAGAAGGACAGAGCCGAACACTGAAGCTTTCTTT.

This clonotype turned up a few times. V usage is TRBV12-3 or TRBV12-4 and J usage is TRBJ1-4, with 7 bases matching TRBD1. V gave up 5 bases and J gave up 3 bases; unmatched junction bases: 9. This CDR3 contains 16 residues. This CDR3 reads CASSRPGDSANEKLFF. The CDR3, as DNA: TGTGCCAGCAGTAGACCCGGGGACAGCGCTAATGAAAAACTGTTTTTT.